The next 26 T cell receptor beta chains were all read from a single sample in a study of shared clonotypes between healthy human individuals. Only CD45RO-negative cells positively selected for CCR7 counted as naive CD8 cells, so terminally differentiated effector memory CD45RA+ cells were excluded. TCRdb keeps only in-frame clones here, not all; method: immunoSEQ multiplex PCR. The profile covers about 680,000 clones, with 92% appearing a single time and 20% to 25% taken by the ten largest. Specimen: naive CD8+ T cells sorted from blood. The receptors originated from a man in his thirties or forties in good health.

The chain has TRBV7-8 and TRBJ2-5; no definite D call. V shed 5 bases and J shed 2 bases, with 12 bases lying between them. The CDR3 contains 14 residues. Germline V gene data show CDR1 as SGHVS and CDR2 as FQNEAQ. The CDR3 region is CASSLNRVQETQYF. CDR3 in DNA: TGTGCCAGCAGCCTGAACCGGGTGCAAGAGACCCAGTACTTC.

The rearrangement joins TRBV4-1 to TRBJ2-1; 8 bases agree with TRBD2. The V gene end was trimmed by 4 bases and the J gene end by 2 bases; junction bases not matched to a gene: 4. CDR3 length: 15 amino acids. CDR1 MGHRA and CDR2 YSYEKL come from the germline V gene. This CDR3 is CASSRLAGTYNEQFF. The CDR3 DNA is TGCGCCAGCAGCCGCCTAGCGGGCACCTACAATGAGCAGTTCTTC.

CDR3 region: CASSVSGGEYYEQYF. CDR3 coding DNA: TGTGCCAGCAGCGTATCAGGGGGCGAATACTACGAGCAGTACTTC. The genes are TRBV9 and TRBJ2-7; 8 bases align to TRBD1. This CDR3 is 15 amino acids long. The V gene's germline CDR1 is SGDLS and CDR2 YYNGEE. The ends lost 1 base at V and 3 bases at J; junction bases unmatched: 6.

CDR3 coding DNA: TGTGCCAGCAGCAAAGTCCCGGAGCGGGAGGCGACAGATACGCAGTATTTT. It is translated as CASSKVPEREATDTQYF. The chain has TRBV21-1 and TRBJ2-3; the table's TRBD2 call for D was not verified on the DNA. TRBV21-1 is marked as a pseudogene. The length of the CDR3 is 17 residues.

The V call is TRBV14, the J call TRBJ2-5; 10 bases agree with TRBD2. The CDR3 covers 17 residues. J was trimmed by 5 bases and V by 4 bases; bases with no gene match: 13. Germline V CDR1 and CDR2: SGHDN, FVKESK. CDR3 protein: CASSRTSGTPHSETQYF. CDR3 nucleotides: TGTGCCAGCAGCCGAACTAGCGGGACTCCCCATTCGGAGACCCAGTACTTC.

CDR3: CASSLTTGEMNTEAFF. DNA of the CDR3: TGTGCCAGCAGCTTGACCACGGGAGAAATGAACACTGAAGCTTTCTTT. The chain uses TRBV7-6 and TRBJ1-1; D remains ambiguous. V was clipped by 3 bases and J by 0 bases, with 14 bases between them. The CDR3 extends over 16 amino acids. Germline lookup yields CDR1 SGHVS and CDR2 FNYEAQ. The whole variable domain, remainder taken from reference TRBV7-6 and TRBJ1-1, is GAGVSQSPRYKVTKRGQDVALRCDPISGHVSLYWYRQALGQGPEFLTYFNYEAQQDKSGLPNDRFSAERPEGSISTLTIQRTEQRDSAMYRCASSLTTGEMNTEAFFGQGTRLTVV.

This clone occurred many times. The rearrangement links TRBV7-9 to TRBJ2-1; the match to TRBD2 covers 13 bases. Unmatched junction bases numbered 5, after V lost 5 bases and J lost 4 bases. The CDR3 runs to 16 residues. The V gene's germline CDR1 is SEHNR and CDR2 FQNEAQ (reference sequence). In nucleotides, the CDR3 is TGTGCCAGCAGCACTTGGACTAGCGGGAGTTACAATGAGCAGTTCTTC. Residues: CASSTWTSGSYNEQFF.

The chain combines TRBV4-1 with TRBJ2-5; D is unresolved. This CDR3 is 16 amino acids long. CDR1 and CDR2 from the germline V gene are MGHRA and YSYEKL. V gave up 1 base and J gave up 0 bases, with 12 bases separating them. In DNA, the CDR3 is TGCGCCAGCAGCCAAGCCAATAAGGGCCACCAAGAGACCCAGTACTTC. Translating it yields CASSQANKGHQETQYF.

The chain has TRBV27 and TRBJ2-1; a weak D match, TRBD1 (6 bases). The CDR3 contains 13 residues. CDR1 MNHEY and CDR2 SMNVEV come from the germline V gene (reference sequence). The V gene lost 8 bases and the J gene lost 5 bases, with 13 bases spanning the gap. The CDR3 sequence is CASGYRANNEQFF. The DNA for the CDR3 is TGTGCCAGCGGCTACAGGGCGAACAATGAGCAGTTCTTC.

This chain links TRBV30 with TRBJ2-1, with TRBD2 matching over 11 bases. Germline CDR1 GTSNPN, CDR2 SVGIG (reference sequence). Germline trimming cut 1 base from V and 10 bases from J; bases unmatched to any gene: 15. CDR3 size: 17 residues. The CDR3: CAWSELGGLAGGEEQFF. The CDR3 DNA is TGTGCCTGGAGTGAGTTGGGGGGTCTAGCGGGAGGCGAAGAGCAGTTCTTC. Variable domain in full (rest from reference TRBV30 and TRBJ2-1): SQTIHQWPATLVQPVGSPLSLECTVEGTSNPNLYWYRQAAGRGLQLLFYSVGIGQISSEVPQNLSASRPQDRQFILSSKKLLLSDSGFYLCAWSELGGLAGGEEQFFGPGTRLTVL.

A word on this clone: Other DNA sequences within the sample encode an identical CDR3. The J gene is TRBJ2-7, the V gene TRBV27; 8 bases line up with TRBD2. The junction had 2 bases not matched to a gene; V was cut back by 8 bases and J by 2 bases. The germline CDR1 and CDR2 sequences are MNHEY and SMNVEV (reference sequence). This CDR3 spans 12 amino acids. CDR3 nucleotides: TGTGCCAGCCGGGGGGGCGCCTACGAGCAGTACTTC. This encodes CASRGGAYEQYF.

This sequence joins TRBV7-9 and TRBJ2-4; D unresolved. This CDR3 comprises 14 residues. CDR1 and CDR2 from the germline V gene are SEHNR and FQNEAQ (reference sequence). Trimming stripped 8 bases from V and 0 bases from J, with 11 bases between. The CDR3 DNA is TGTGCCAGCTCCCAGAGACTAGCCAAAAACATTCAGTACTTC. Translated, it gives CASSQRLAKNIQYF. The whole variable domain, remainder taken from reference TRBV7-9 and TRBJ2-4, is DTGVSQNPRHKITKRGQNVTFRCDPISEHNRLYWYRQTLGQGPEFLTYFQNEAQLEKSRLLSDRFSAERPKGSFSTLEIQRTEQGDSAMYLCASSQRLAKNIQYFGAGTRLSVL.

V usage is TRBV2 and J usage is TRBJ2-5; no reliable D call. Deletions cut 7 bases from V and 2 bases from J, with 8 bases between. CDR3 size: 12 residues. Germline lookup yields CDR1 SNHLY and CDR2 FYNNEI. The CDR3 DNA reads TGTGCCAGCACGGCGGTACAAGAGACCCAGTACTTC. The encoded protein is CASTAVQETQYF.

V gene TRBV15 combines with J gene TRBJ2-5; TRBD2 matches 10 bases. In germline, CDR1 is LNHNV, CDR2 YYDKDF (reference sequence). V lost 1 base to trimming and J lost 1 base; unmatched junction nucleotides: 3. The CDR3 covers 16 residues. CDR3 DNA sequence: TGTGCCACCAGCAGAGGAGGGACTAGCGTCCAAGAGACCCAGTACTTC. It specifies CATSRGGTSVQETQYF.

V gene TRBV11-2 combines with J gene TRBJ2-1; D remains ambiguous. V was clipped by 6 bases and J by 2 bases, with 20 bases between them. The germline gives CDR1 SGHAT, CDR2 FQNNGV. The CDR3 runs to 17 residues. The CDR3 nucleotides are TGTGCCAGCAGTGAAGTGGACCATAAACCAACCTACAATGAGCAGTTCTTC. Translation gives CASSEVDHKPTYNEQFF.

The chain couples TRBV27 to TRBJ2-5, with D possibly being TRBD1 (5 bases). V dropped 2 bases and J dropped 9 bases, with 28 bases sitting between them. This CDR3 contains 18 residues. Germline assignment: CDR1 MNHEY and CDR2 SMNVEV (reference sequence). The CDR3 loop is CASSLRGSPAGSKRPQYF. As DNA, the CDR3 is TGTGCCAGCAGTTTAAGGGGCAGCCCTGCTGGAAGTAAGAGACCCCAGTACTTC.

The genes are TRBV7-6 and TRBJ2-2, with TRBD2 matching over 13 bases. The CDR3 has 15 residues. Germline V gene data show CDR1 as SGHVS and CDR2 as FNYEAQ. Losses at the gene ends were 4 bases for V and 5 bases for J; bases not matched to a gene: 1. This CDR3 is CASSWTSGRTGELFF. DNA for the CDR3: TGTGCCAGCAGCTGGACTAGCGGGAGAACCGGGGAGCTGTTTTTT. Using reference TRBV7-6 and TRBJ2-2 for the parts outside the CDR3, the full variable domain is GAGVSQSPRYKVTKRGQDVALRCDPISGHVSLYWYRQALGQGPEFLTYFNYEAQQDKSGLPNDRFSAERPEGSISTLTIQRTEQRDSAMYRCASSWTSGRTGELFFGEGSRLTVL.

Turning to this clone: The sample carries other DNA sequences with the same CDR3. The genes are TRBV7-2 and TRBJ2-7; D is unresolved. The ends were cut back, 4 bases at V and 2 bases at J, with 3 bases in the middle. Germline values: CDR1 SGHTA, CDR2 FQGNSA. CDR3 length: 11 residues. The CDR3 loop is CASSYAYEQYF. CDR3 DNA sequence: TGTGCCAGCAGCTATGCCTACGAGCAGTACTTC.

V usage is TRBV9 and J usage is TRBJ2-1, with TRBD1 as a possible D gene (6 bases). The V end was cut by 0 bases, the J end by 8 bases, with 18 bases between. The CDR3 consists of 16 residues. Germline CDR1 reads SGDLS; CDR2 reads YYNGEE. CDR3 in amino acids: CASSVGHRERSDEQFF. For the CDR3, the DNA is TGTGCCAGCAGCGTAGGACACAGGGAGCGGAGCGATGAGCAGTTCTTC.

The chain combines TRBV5-4 with TRBJ1-1; TRBD1 is a possible D gene (5 bases). The V gene's germline CDR1 is SGHNT and CDR2 YYREEE (reference sequence). With 4 bases removed from V and 1 base from J, the gap between germline ends came to 20 bases. The CDR3 runs 17 residues. Here the CDR3 reads CASSLAGTGITNTEAFF. The CDR3 bases are TGTGCCAGCAGCCTTGCCGGGACGGGGATTACGAACACTGAAGCTTTCTTT.

This chain connects TRBV29-1 to TRBJ2-7; no reliable D call. There are 14 residues in the CDR3. With 4 bases removed from V and 5 bases from J, the gap between germline ends came to 18 bases. Germline loops: CDR1 SQVTM, CDR2 ANQGSEA. CDR3 nucleotide sequence: TGCAGCGTTGTAATCCCCGCGTATGGCCACGAGCAGTACTTC. It specifies CSVVIPAYGHEQYF.

The genes are TRBV5-4 and TRBJ2-5; TRBD2 might be the D (6 bases). V was pared by 2 bases and J by 0 bases, with 11 bases between. CDR3 length: 15 residues. Looked up from germline, CDR1 is SGHNT and CDR2 is YYREEE (reference sequence). CDR3 coding DNA: TGTGCCAGCAGCTTCCAGACTAGGAACCAAGAGACCCAGTACTTC. Its protein is CASSFQTRNQETQYF.

The chain has TRBV27 and TRBJ2-3, with a weak D call TRBD2 (6 bases). The CDR3 covers 14 residues. The germline CDR1 and CDR2 sequences are MNHEY and SMNVEV (reference sequence). The germline V and J ends were trimmed by 4 bases and 3 bases, with 11 bases remaining between them. This chain's CDR3 is CASSWRGVTDTQYF. The DNA of the CDR3 is TGTGCCAGCAGTTGGAGGGGAGTGACAGATACGCAGTATTTT.

The V call is TRBV27, the J call TRBJ2-1; TRBD2 matches 15 bases. Trimming at V came to 5 bases and at J to 5 bases, leaving 4 bases not matched to a gene. The CDR3 has 16 amino acids. From germline, CDR1 is MNHEY and CDR2 SMNVEV (reference sequence). The CDR3 reads CASSPGLAGGHNEQFF. The CDR3 bases are TGTGCCAGCAGTCCGGGACTAGCGGGAGGACACAATGAGCAGTTCTTC.

The DNA for the CDR3 is TGTGCCAGCAGCTCAGGACTTATGAACACTGAAGCTTTCTTT. As protein: CASSSGLMNTEAFF. The chain recombines TRBV9 with TRBJ1-1; D is undetermined. The CDR3 has 14 amino acids. V lost 4 bases and J 0 bases, leaving 10 bases between the germline ends. CDR1 SGDLS and CDR2 YYNGEE come from the germline V gene.

J is TRBJ2-3 and V is TRBV29-1; D gene unclear. The germline V and J ends were trimmed by 0 bases and 6 bases, with 7 bases remaining between them. Germline V gene data show CDR1 as SQVTM and CDR2 as ANQGSEA. The CDR3 is made up of 12 amino acids. The CDR3 protein is CSVEDAADTQYF. DNA for the CDR3: TGCAGCGTTGAAGATGCAGCCGATACGCAGTATTTT.